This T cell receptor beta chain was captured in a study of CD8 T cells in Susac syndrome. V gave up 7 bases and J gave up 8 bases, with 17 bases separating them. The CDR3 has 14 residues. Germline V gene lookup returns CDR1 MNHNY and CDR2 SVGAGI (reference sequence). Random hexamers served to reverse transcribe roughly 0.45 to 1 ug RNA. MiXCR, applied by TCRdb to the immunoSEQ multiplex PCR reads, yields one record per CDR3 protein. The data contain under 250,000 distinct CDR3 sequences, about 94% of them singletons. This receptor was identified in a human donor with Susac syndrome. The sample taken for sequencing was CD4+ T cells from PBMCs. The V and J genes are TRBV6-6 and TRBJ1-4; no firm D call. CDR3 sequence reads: CASTLQEDNEKLFF. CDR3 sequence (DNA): TGTGCCAGCACCCTTCAGGAAGACAACGAAAAACTGTTTTTT.